The table lists the clone carrying this TCR beta chain with a count of one. Antigen unknown. The entry originates in a study of T cells after yellow fever vaccination. General study results and limits: The study noted that FACS-sorted repertoires could contain abundant clonotypes contaminating from the bulk population. It was the secondary response that reached its peak faster, day 5 versus 15, but it was weaker. Overlap between CD4 and CD8 compartments was detected for a small share of clonotypes.

A process of 5'RACE template switching, which added a universal primer site and UMIs, was used to make TCR cDNA. TCRdb redid the calling of the 5' RACE reads with MiXCR, one entry per CDR3 protein. The sample includes 300,000 or so distinct CDR3 sequences, approximately 12% of them seen just once. The receptor comes from a man under 40 who received the YFV17D yellow fever vaccine. The source was CD4+ T cells sorted from PBMCs, collected 45 days after the yellow fever booster vaccination.

CDR3 loop: CASSPTGDNQPQHF. The CDR3 coding sequence is TGTGCCAGCAGTCCCACAGGGGACAATCAGCCCCAGCATTTT. The rearrangement links TRBV28 to TRBJ1-5, with 7 bases identical to TRBD1. Germline values: CDR1 MDHEN, CDR2 SYDVKM. This CDR3 contains 14 residues. Germline trimming cut 5 bases from V and 3 bases from J; bases unmatched to any gene: 4.